Listed below are T cell receptor beta chains from one sample, sequenced in a study of CD8 T cells in Susac syndrome. TCRdb redid the calling of the immunoSEQ multiplex PCR reads with MiXCR, one entry per CDR3 protein. In the table there are 300,000 to 350,000 distinct CDR3 sequences, approximately 90% of which are singletons. The source material was CD4+ T cells from PBMCs. These TCRs come from a human donor with multiple sclerosis. CDR3s include the opening cysteine and the closing phenylalanine or tryptophan. A row's size may be missing; if present it is once, few, many or a size class.

>.|TRBV3-1
CASSRYSGRASGANVLTF
>.|TRBV3-1
CASSRISGLAVEQYF
>.|TRBV20-1
CSAIRGPYGYTF
>.|TRBV4-2
CASSQVGGGNYNEQFF
>.|TRBV12-3/TRBV12-4
CASRQSGRRAGEQFF
>.|TRBV4-3
CASSQDSRAIGDTQYF
>.|TRBV3-1
CASSLPGQGKTDTQYF
>.|TRBV5-1
CASSLEGTAYQPQHF
>.|TRBV2
CASSERTGAPYEQYF
>.|TRBV23-1
CASISGWARVNNTEAFF
>.|TRBV12-3/TRBV12-4
CASSLSGGGGRPDTQYF
>.|TRBV5-1
CASGGGISYNEQFF
>.|TRBV7-2
CASSPSSLTDYGYTF
>.|TRBV5-1
CASSGGQGARTEAFF
>.|TRBV4-2
CASSPRFGDNEQFF
>.|TRBV23-1
CASSQPRTGPILPCEAFF
>.|TRBV7-9
CASSFWTGKETQYF
>.|TRBV7-8
CASSPGTDPYEQYF
>.|TRBV20-1
CSALTGREISETQYF
>once|TRBV5-4
CASSPPRRAGDNEQFF
>.|TRBV29-1
CSVESGNRNTIYF
>.|TRBV7-3
CASSLSGSNTEAFF
>.|TRBV5-1
CASSPDGTRINSGELFF
>.|TRBV20-1
CSARDGTRGGTGELFF
>.|TRBV7-9
CASSPDRGGEQYF
>.|TRBV12-3/TRBV12-4
CASSLHTSGNTIYF
>.|TRBV4-3
CASSQGRKGLQYF
>.|TRBV20-1
CSAPDRARGTNEKLFF
>.|TRBV29-1
CSASRGTGGYEQYF
>once|TRBV19
CASTGTSVNTGELFF
>once|TRBV30
CAWIQGAGTEAFF
>few|TRBV7-2
CASSSYTGELFF
>.|TRBV19
CASSISFGEAFF
>.|TRBV7-9
CASQSGANVLTF
>.|TRBV7-2
CASTIPGGRNQPQHF
>.|TRBV10-3
CAIRRGQSQPQHF
>.|TRBV7-9
CASSLIGGSPEAFF
>.|TRBV2
CASSTYRSPQETQYF
>.|TRBV6-2/TRBV6-3
CATSLQSPIMGNQPQHF
>.|TRBV7-2
CASSLASTGPNQPQHF
>.|TRBV18
CASSSGPYQDRADNTEAFF
>.|TRBV18
CASSPRLAGGRTDTQYF
>.|TRBV12-3/TRBV12-4
CASSLDGVTDTQYF
>.|TRBV13
CASSTQPGLGDNEQFF
>.|TRBV23-1
CASSQSIGQGAWNTEAFF
>.|TRBV6-5
CASTFQAGQGNAGELFF
>.|TRBV3-1
CASSQGRRNIQYF
>once|TRBV5-1
CASSKTENTGELFF
>.|TRBV6-2/TRBV6-3
CASTHRASFSEQYF
>.|TRBV21-1
CASSKGRQSCYNSPLHF
>.|TRBV19
CASSTGQGGGQPQHF